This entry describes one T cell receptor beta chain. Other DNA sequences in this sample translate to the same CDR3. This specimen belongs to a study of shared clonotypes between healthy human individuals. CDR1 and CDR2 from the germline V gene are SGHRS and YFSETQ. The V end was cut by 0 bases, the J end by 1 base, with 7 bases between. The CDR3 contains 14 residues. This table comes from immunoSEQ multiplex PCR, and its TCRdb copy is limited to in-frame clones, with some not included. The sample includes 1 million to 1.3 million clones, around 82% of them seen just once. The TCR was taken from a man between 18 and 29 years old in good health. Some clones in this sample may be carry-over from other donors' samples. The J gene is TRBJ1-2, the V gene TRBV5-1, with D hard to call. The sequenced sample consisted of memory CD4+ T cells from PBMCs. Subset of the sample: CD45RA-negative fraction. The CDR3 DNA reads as TGCGCCAGCAGCTTGGAAGGGCTTAACTATGGCTACACCTTC. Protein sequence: CASSLEGLNYGYTF.